This is a list of T cell receptor beta chains from one sample in a study of Ad26.COV2.S vaccination and SARS-CoV-2 variants. TCRdb keeps only in-frame clones here, not all; method: immunoSEQ multiplex PCR. The sample shows about 390,000 clones, 80% to 90% of them seen only once. Material: peripheral blood, obtained in a trial of Ad26.COV2.S vaccine versus placebo. Every receptor here comes from a person between 18 and 60 years old who received the Ad26.COV2.S COVID-19 vaccine or a placebo. Both conserved end residues are part of each CDR3. The D gene is left open where the match is weak. A clone size is listed for some rows: how often the clone was seen (once, few, many), or a class if it is expanded.

clone_size d_call j_call v_call cdr3_nt cdr3_aa
NA TRBD2 TRBJ2-2 TRBV6-2/TRBV6-3 TGTGCCAGCAGTTACGGACGGGTTGCGGGGGGCCGAGACACCGGGGAGCTGTTTTTT CASSYGRVAGGRDTGELFF
NA NA TRBJ1-4 TRBV25-1 TGTGCCAGCAGTGAGTCCCCCCGAGGCAATGAAAAACTGTTTTTT CASSESPRGNEKLFF
NA TRBD2 TRBJ2-7 TRBV12-3/TRBV12-4 TGTGCCAGCAGTTTAAAACTAGCGGGGGCGCAGTACTTC CASSLKLAGAQYF
NA NA TRBJ1-4 TRBV2 TGTGCCAGCAGTGACAGGGGACTTAATGAAAAACTGTTTTTT CASSDRGLNEKLFF
NA NA TRBJ2-3 TRBV5-5 TGTGCCAGCAGCTTGGAACCCGGAGATACGCAGTATTTT CASSLEPGDTQYF
NA TRBD1 TRBJ1-2 TRBV25-1 TGTGCCAGCAGTGAATATTGGACAGGGAATGGCTACACCTTC CASSEYWTGNGYTF
NA NA TRBJ2-3 TRBV19 TGTGCCAGTTCTAGTTTGGGCCGGGATACGCAGTATTTT CASSSLGRDTQYF
NA TRBD1 TRBJ2-7 TRBV6-5 TGTGCCAGCGTCGGGACAGGGAACAACTACGAGCAGTACTTC CASVGTGNNYEQYF
NA TRBD2 TRBJ2-7 TRBV2 TGTGCCAGCAGGGAGGTAGCGGGGATTAGCTCCTACGAGCAGTACTTC CASREVAGISSYEQYF
NA NA TRBJ2-3 TRBV30 TGTGCCTGGAGGGGGTTCGGCACAGATACGCAGTATTTT CAWRGFGTDTQYF
NA TRBD1 TRBJ1-1 TRBV10-3 TGTGCCACCGGGACAGGGGAGGGCTCTGAAGCTTTCTTT CATGTGEGSEAFF
NA TRBD2 TRBJ2-3 TRBV7-6 TGTGCCCAATCTAGCGGGGAAAAACCTAGCACAGATACGCAGTATTTT CAQSSGEKPSTDTQYF
NA NA TRBJ2-3 TRBV6-5 TGTGCCAGCAGTCCTTCTGTCCTGCTTGGGAATACGCAGTATTTT CASSPSVLLGNTQYF
NA NA TRBJ2-1 TRBV7-2 TGTGCCAGCAGCCCGGGTTCCTCCTACAATGAGCAGTTCTTC CASSPGSSYNEQFF
once NA TRBJ1-5 TRBV14 TGTGCCAGCAGTGCAAAGCCCCAGCATTTT CASSAKPQHF
NA NA TRBJ1-4 TRBV7-9 TGTGCCAGCAGCCCCTCCCTCGGGGGGCTGGTCGTTGAAAAACTGTTTTTT CASSPSLGGLVVEKLFF
once TRBD1 TRBJ1-2 TRBV12-5 TGTGCTAGTGGTTTTTCTGAGGGGGCGGGTGGCTACACCTTC CASGFSEGAGGYTF
NA NA TRBJ2-7 TRBV6-5 TGTGCCAGCACCAAGGGGGCGGGGGGCTCCTACGAGCAGTACTTC CASTKGAGGSYEQYF
NA TRBD2 TRBJ2-1 TRBV7-2 TGTGCCAGCAGCGTCCCGGGGGGTCACAATGAGCAGTTCTTC CASSVPGGHNEQFF
NA NA TRBJ2-7 TRBV6-5 TGTGCCAGCAGTTACTCGGGATCTGCAGTCTACGAGCAGTACTTC CASSYSGSAVYEQYF